This TCR beta chain is from a study of regulatory T cells in long-lasting Graves disease (dated by TCRdb to the early 2020s). A note on the overall study: Patients with newly diagnosed Graves' disease had been on antithyroid drugs for under 3 months. This study used TCR sequencing and RNA sequencing of peripheral blood to compare persistent Graves' disease patients against newly diagnosed Graves' disease patients. The study was conducted in China and was registered as a clinical trial. TCR sequencing covered roughly 13 persistent and 20 or so newly diagnosed Graves' disease patients, around 33 samples in total.

Findings and caveats that apply to the study as a whole: Lower TCR Shannon entropy and fewer highly expanded clones were observed in persistent Graves' disease patients than in newly diagnosed patients, which suggested clonal expansion. Persistent patients shared more public clonotypes among themselves (around 2,500) than newly diagnosed patients did (over 950). Sequencing and analysis were restricted to the TCR beta chain. Peripheral blood alone was examined, since thyroid tissue, which constituted the primary lesion, could not be accessed. As a limitation, the authors acknowledged that the small sample size may reduce accuracy.

Many counts were recorded for this clonotype. Its target antigen remains unknown. Base quality data are lacking; no much larger clone is found one base away. Read against the paper, the sample's time point label means: newly diagnosed GD, antithyroid drugs for less than 3 months. RNA was extracted from PBMCs in TRIzol for both TCR sequencing and RNA sequencing. The diagnosis of Graves' disease was made according to American Thyroid Association guidelines. The patients came from an endocrinology department in Xi'an, China. Each patient gave 8.5 to 9.5 milliliters of peripheral blood, collected in an EDTA anticoagulant tube. Ficoll Paque Plus density gradient separation was used to isolate PBMCs, and no additional T cell sorting was done. An Agilent 2100 Bioanalyzer and agarose gel were used to assess RNA quality, and a NanoDrop 2000 was used to measure RNA concentration. Receptor amplification or capture employed multiplex PCR. Data came from an Illumina HiSeq 4000. To build TCR beta libraries, CDR3 regions were amplified by Arm-PCR using iRepertoire HTBI primers. PCR products were gel purified before sequencing. The paper's data handling went like this. Gene usage analysis of CDR3 amino acid clonotypes relied on the 55 to 80 TRBV and around 13 TRBJ segments identified across samples. COPE and FqMerger were used to merge filtered high-quality paired reads into contigs. Contigs were aligned with BLAST to IMGT TRBV, TRBD and TRBJ reference genes, and CDR3 was defined per IMGT. Clonotypes above 0.1% frequency were classified as highly expanded clones. Shannon entropy served as the measure of repertoire diversity, while the Gini coefficient captured V-J evenness. Clonotypes shared by more than one individual were considered public. TCRdb handled the public reads itself, with Q25 trimming in fastp and clone calling in MiXCR, and kept productive beta chains. Each entry is one CDR3 protein sequence, shown with its most common DNA and genes. The V and J calls reflect TCRdb's pipeline rather than the authors' work. Counted in this sample were around 500,000 distinct CDR3 sequences; about 12% of them appeared once. Of the sample, around 9.3% is held by the ten largest clones.

Another study also made use of these data, one on T cells in Graves' hyperthyroidism and ophthalmopathy. Per the second study: Graves' hyperthyroidism was defined as stable when no progression to ophthalmopathy occurred over 18 months of follow-up. Hyperthyroidism patients were newly diagnosed, with disease duration under 2 months, and aged 18 to 65 years. Exclusion was applied to patients with uncontrolled infections, other autoimmune diseases, pregnancy or lactation. Diagnoses relied on clinical symptoms, serum thyroxine and TRAb, thyroid ultrasound and orbital computed tomography. A first-round RT-PCR of the TCR CDR3 used the HTBI primer set with the Qiagen OneStep RT-PCR kit. Most expanded thyroid clonotypes (frequency above 0.001) were also found in blood, which suggests that blood repertoires may mirror thyroid immune responses. Ophthalmopathy was separated from stable hyperthyroidism by a 13 V-J signature model, with over 85% sensitivity and about 84% specificity obtained in cross-validation and 80%/75% obtained in testing. During validation, the model predicted progression to ophthalmopathy a median of about 6.5 months ahead of onset, with around 71% sensitivity and roughly 72% specificity. A discovery cohort of about a hundred patients, roughly 45 with Graves' ophthalmopathy and fewer than 65 with stable Graves' hyperthyroidism, was used to find distinguishing TCR V-J signatures. Prospective prediction of ophthalmopathy was tested in an independent validation cohort consisting of some 19 hyperthyroidism patients and around 16 patients who later progressed to ophthalmopathy. The 100 discovery patients were randomly divided into training and test sets at a 7:3 ratio. The study also compared thyroid tissue and blood T-cell repertoires from about six Graves' hyperthyroidism patients. After blood sampling, hyperthyroidism patients were treated with methimazole at a starting dose of 30 mg daily, and ophthalmopathy patients were treated with high-dose intravenous methylprednisolone. A second multiplex PCR round built the libraries, followed by size selection and purification. Sequencing of the libraries was done on an Illumina HiSeq2000 using paired-end 100 bp reads. SOAPnuke was used to process the raw data, removing reads that contained adapters or uncalled bases, had a mean Phred below 15, or lacked an exact match to the constant primer or identifier. COPE v1.2.5 was used to merge the high-quality paired reads, and each unique nucleotide sequence was defined as a clonotype. MiTCR v1.1 was used to align clonotypes to the IMGT TRBV, TRBD and TRBJ reference segments. The analysis included only V-J combinations with a frequency above 0.0001, which together covered more than 99% of the repertoires. The TCS score was defined as F50 (clonal expansion) divided by E x V (chaos), with BLOSUM62-based TCRdist calculated between CDR3 peptides within each V-J. Welch's t-statistics and random forest reduced 500 to 650 V-J features to 13, which were used in a naive Bayes classifier (R e1071). Sample size was not statistically predetermined, and blinding of investigators to group allocation was not performed. TCR Vbeta CDR3 sequencing of 140 or so peripheral blood samples (roughly 41 ophthalmopathy, over 70 hyperthyroidism and roughly 17 progressor patients) is reported in the paper.

The TCR was taken from a woman in her 30s with Graves disease. Donor details come from another sample of the same person, matched by shared clones. Material: peripheral blood mononuclear cells (PBMCs), obtained at new diagnosis, from a patient treated with antithyroid drugs.

The sequenced DNA: TGTGCCAGCAGCTTATCGACTTTCCCCTACGAGCAGTACTTC. It is translated as CASSLSTFPYEQYF. Recombination linked TRBV11-2 to TRBJ2-7; no D segment can be confidently identified. There are 14 amino acids in the CDR3, from cysteine to phenylalanine inclusive. Only the CDR3 portion is preserved as DNA: 42 bases, with reading frame beginning at the first base. V is reduced by 2 bases and J by 2 bases, leaving a spacing of 10 bases between them. From a lookup of the germline V gene, CDR1 and CDR2 are SGHAT and FQNNGV.